Listed below are T cell receptor beta chains from one sample, sequenced in a study of shared clonotypes between healthy human individuals. The table came from immunoSEQ multiplex PCR; TCRdb's copy has only in-frame clones and leaves some out. This table holds a few hundred thousand clones, roughly four fifths found once. Material for sequencing was PBMCs. These receptors originate from a woman between 40 and 50 years old in good health. Some clones in this sample may be carry-over from other donors' samples. CDR3s include the opening cysteine and the closing phenylalanine or tryptophan. D genes are given only for firm matches. The size field is filled for only some rows; it gives once, few, many or a size class.

cdr3_aa cdr3_nt v_call d_call j_call clone_size
CASSQVGVGDTQYF TGCGCCAGCAGCCAAGTTGGAGTGGGGGATACGCAGTATTTT TRBV4-1 . TRBJ2-3 .
CASMLAGVRAKNIQYF TGTGCCAGTATGCTGGCGGGAGTCAGGGCCAAAAACATTCAGTACTTC TRBV19 TRBD2 TRBJ2-4 once
CASSERSRGYGYTF TGTGCCAGCAGTGAACGCAGTCGGGGCTATGGCTACACCTTC TRBV2 . TRBJ1-2 .
CASSLGGSLEDTQYF TGTGCCAGCAGCTTGGGAGGTTCCCTAGAAGATACGCAGTATTTT TRBV5-8 . TRBJ2-3 .
CASSTDNSYEQYF TGTGCCAGCAGTACAGACAACTCCTACGAGCAGTACTTC TRBV27 . TRBJ2-7 .
CASSFGLENTEAFF TGTGCCAGCAGCTTTGGACTGGAGAACACTGAAGCTTTCTTT TRBV28 . TRBJ1-1 .
CASTPSGRVGAKNIQYF TGTGCCAGCACCCCTAGCGGGAGGGTCGGGGCCAAAAACATTCAGTACTTC TRBV7-2 TRBD2 TRBJ2-4 .
CASSTSGTATFEKLFF TGTGCCAGCAGCACATCCGGGACAGCGACTTTTGAAAAACTGTTTTTT TRBV5-5 TRBD1 TRBJ1-4 .
CASGKGQSYEQYF TGCGCCAGCGGAAAAGGTCAGTCCTACGAGCAGTACTTC TRBV10-1 . TRBJ2-7 .
CASSPDRIAKNIQYF TGTGCCAGCAGCCCCGACAGGATAGCCAAAAACATTCAGTACTTC TRBV7-9 . TRBJ2-4 .
CASSPRPPTGGSSGANVLTF TGTGCCAGCTCACCCAGACCCCCCACTGGCGGGAGCTCTGGGGCCAACGTCCTGACTTTC TRBV18 TRBD2 TRBJ2-6 .
CAISDRVKNTEAFF TGTGCCATCAGTGACAGGGTGAAGAACACTGAAGCTTTCTTT TRBV10-3 . TRBJ1-1 .
CASSEHNYGYTF TGTGCCAGCAGTGAGCATAACTATGGCTACACCTTC TRBV6-1 . TRBJ1-2 .
CASSQYHEQYF TGTGCCAGCAGCCAATATCACGAGCAGTACTTC TRBV11-2 . TRBJ2-7 .
CASSLDGPTGGNTIYF TGCGCCAGCAGCTTGGATGGCCCTACGGGGGGAAACACCATATATTTT TRBV5-1 . TRBJ1-3 .
CASNDLRGGQETQYF TGTGCCAGCAATGACCTGCGGGGCGGCCAAGAGACCCAGTACTTC TRBV9 . TRBJ2-5 .
CASSVAASGSEGTQYF TGTGCCAGCAGCGTAGCGGCTAGCGGGAGTGAGGGGACCCAGTACTTC TRBV9 TRBD2 TRBJ2-5 .
CASSLAGPNIQYF TGTGCCAGCAGTTTGGCAGGGCCAAACATTCAGTACTTC TRBV28 . TRBJ2-4 .
CASLKGTGWNTEAFF TGTGCCAGCCTAAAAGGGACAGGATGGAACACTGAAGCTTTCTTT TRBV5-8 TRBD1 TRBJ1-1 .
CAWSGLGGKNEKLFF TGTGCCTGGAGTGGCCTAGGAGGGAAAAATGAAAAACTGTTTTTT TRBV30 . TRBJ1-4 .
CASSPAGEWYEQYF TGTGCCAGCAGCCCCGCCGGGGAGTGGTACGAGCAGTACTTC TRBV9 . TRBJ2-7 few
CASSLAGRDEAFF TGCGCCAGCAGCTTGGCCGGCCGGGATGAAGCTTTCTTT TRBV5-1 . TRBJ1-1 .
CASGGIYSNQPQHF TGTGCCAGCGGTGGGATTTATAGCAATCAGCCCCAGCATTTT TRBV2 . TRBJ1-5 many
CASGSALDGYTF TGTGCCAGCGGGTCCGCCTTAGATGGCTACACCTTC TRBV6-5 . TRBJ1-2 .
CASSPQRNTEAFF TGTGCCAGCTCACCACAGAGGAACACTGAAGCTTTCTTT TRBV18 . TRBJ1-1 few
CASRTSGANTGELFF TGTGCCAGTAGGACTAGCGGGGCGAACACCGGGGAGCTGTTTTTT TRBV19 TRBD2 TRBJ2-2 .
CASSWAGFTGELFF TGTGCCAGCAGCTGGGCGGGGTTTACCGGGGAGCTGTTTTTT TRBV11-1 . TRBJ2-2 .
CASSLGQGRHNEQFF TGCGCCAGCAGCTTAGGACAGGGGAGACACAATGAGCAGTTCTTC TRBV5-1 TRBD1 TRBJ2-1 .
CASSPRAGVQPQHF TGTGCCAGCAGCCCGAGGGCAGGGGTTCAGCCCCAGCATTTT TRBV7-3 . TRBJ1-5 .
CASSPATGNTGELFF TGTGCCAGCAGCCCCGCGACCGGTAACACCGGGGAGCTGTTTTTT TRBV4-2 . TRBJ2-2 .
CASSPGTSGYYEQYF TGCGCCAGCAGCCCGGGGACTAGCGGCTACTACGAGCAGTACTTC TRBV5-1 TRBD2 TRBJ2-7 .
CASSPQGQSGNQPQHF TGTGCCAGCTCACCACAGGGGCAGAGTGGCAATCAGCCCCAGCATTTT TRBV18 . TRBJ1-5 .
CASSAQGSGANVLTF TGTGCCAGCAGCGCCCAGGGCTCTGGGGCCAACGTCCTGACTTTC TRBV7-3 . TRBJ2-6 .
CATSSAGLAGVDNEQFF TGTGCCACCAGCAGTGCGGGACTAGCGGGAGTAGACAATGAGCAGTTCTTC TRBV15 TRBD2 TRBJ2-1 few
CASSPRTGFGQPQHF TGTGCCAGCAGTCCACGGACAGGGTTCGGTCAGCCCCAGCATTTT TRBV27 TRBD1 TRBJ1-5 .
CASSPGTGGPYEQYF TGCGCCAGCAGCCCCGGGACAGGGGGACCTTACGAGCAGTACTTC TRBV4-1 TRBD1 TRBJ2-7 .
CASSTGTSGRFTYNEQFF TGTGCCAGCAGCACCGGGACTAGCGGGAGGTTTACCTACAATGAGCAGTTCTTC TRBV21-1 . TRBJ2-1 .
CASSVNSNQPQHF TGTGCCAGCAGCGTGAATAGCAATCAGCCCCAGCATTTT TRBV7-9 . TRBJ1-5 many
CASGRGRSGNTIYF TGTGCCAGCGGACGGGGACGCTCTGGAAACACCATATATTTT TRBV28 . TRBJ1-3 .
CASSHTRISYEQYF TGTGCCAGCAGCCATACACGAATCTCCTACGAGCAGTACTTC TRBV4-2 . TRBJ2-7 few
CASSQGGSYNEKLFF TGTGCCAGCAGCCAAGGGGGCAGTTATAATGAAAAACTGTTTTTT TRBV7-9 TRBD1 TRBJ1-4 .
CASRQENTDTQYF TGTGCCAGTCGACAGGAAAACACAGATACGCAGTATTTT TRBV19 . TRBJ2-3 .
CASSTSSYNEQFF TGTGCCAGTAGTACTAGCTCCTACAATGAGCAGTTCTTC TRBV19 . TRBJ2-1 .
CASSEGGWLGGYTF TGTGCCAGCAGTGAAGGGGGCTGGCTCGGGGGCTACACCTTC TRBV2 . TRBJ1-2 few
CASSLVNYGYTF TGTGCCAGCAGCTTGGTTAACTATGGCTACACTTTC TRBV11-2 . TRBJ1-2 .
CASSLRGMNTEAFF TGTGCCAGCAGCTTAAGGGGCATGAACACTGAAGCTTTCTTT TRBV11-3 . TRBJ1-1 .